This is a list of T cell receptor beta chains from one sample in a study of CD8 T cells in ankylosing spondylitis. TCRdb re-analysed the 5' RACE reads in MiXCR, keeping a single row per CDR3 protein. The sample has hundreds of thousands of distinct CDR3 sequences; approximately 22% are singletons. Sequencing was performed on blood, either unsorted or a sorted T cell fraction (not recorded which). Source of these receptors: a male donor with ankylosing spondylitis or in good health (not recorded which). The CDR3 runs from the conserved cysteine through the conserved F or W. D genes are given only for firm matches. Some rows have no size entry. The others give once, few or many, or a class for an expanded clone.

V	size	D	J	CDR3	DNA
TRBV4-1	few	NA	TRBJ2-7	CASSQGANLGAFAYEQYF	TGCGCCAGCAGCCAAGGAGCTAACCTGGGGGCGTTCGCCTACGAGCAGTACTTC
TRBV7-9	many	NA	TRBJ1-2	CASSLDTPTLYGYTF	TGTGCCAGCAGCTTAGACACTCCTACCCTCTATGGCTACACCTTC
TRBV12-3/TRBV12-4	few	TRBD2	TRBJ2-3	CASNLLAGAHPTQYF	TGTGCCAGCAACTTACTAGCGGGGGCCCACCCTACGCAGTATTTT
TRBV20-1	few	NA	TRBJ2-4	CSARDLLGGVWNIQYF	TGCAGTGCTAGAGATCTCTTGGGCGGGGTGTGGAACATTCAGTACTTC
TRBV12-3/TRBV12-4	many	TRBD1	TRBJ1-5	CASSAQGAAQQPQHF	TGTGCCAGCAGTGCCCAGGGGGCCGCACAACAGCCCCAGCATTTT
TRBV29-1	NA	NA	TRBJ2-1	CSASTVSYNEQFF	TGCAGCGCCTCGACAGTCTCCTACAATGAGCAGTTCTTC
TRBV2	NA	TRBD2	TRBJ2-5	CASSELAGRETQYF	TGTGCCAGCAGTGAACTAGCGGGGCGGGAGACCCAGTACTTC
TRBV5-4	NA	NA	TRBJ2-7	CASSPSPLVEEQYF	TGTGCCAGCAGTCCCAGTCCGCTTGTGGAAGAGCAGTACTTC
TRBV12-3/TRBV12-4	few	NA	TRBJ2-5	CASSRPTREETQYF	TGTGCCAGCAGTCGACCGACTAGAGAGGAGACCCAGTACTTC
TRBV6-1	few	TRBD2	TRBJ2-1	CASSRTSPHGDEQFF	TGTGCCAGCAGCAGGACTAGCCCACATGGCGATGAGCAGTTCTTC
TRBV6-5	NA	TRBD1	TRBJ2-2	CASSYSPGTGVTGELFF	TGTGCCAGCAGTTACTCTCCCGGGACAGGGGTAACCGGGGAGCTGTTTTTT
TRBV7-2	NA	TRBD2	TRBJ2-1	CASSRPGTSENEQFF	TGTGCCAGCAGCCGACCCGGGACTAGCGAGAATGAGCAGTTCTTC
TRBV6-1	few	NA	TRBJ2-5	CASSDLQGSPETQYF	TGTGCCAGCAGTGACTTACAGGGTTCCCCCGAGACCCAGTACTTC
TRBV10-3	NA	TRBD2	TRBJ2-7	CAITQGLADEQYF	TGTGCCATCACCCAGGGACTAGCGGACGAGCAGTACTTC
TRBV11-2	few	TRBD2	TRBJ2-3	CASSWLAEISTDTQYF	TGTGCCAGCAGCTGGCTAGCGGAAATTAGCACAGATACGCAGTATTTT
TRBV5-6	few	NA	TRBJ2-1	CASSFGAEQFF	TGTGCCAGCAGCTTCGGGGCTGAGCAGTTCTTC
TRBV27	NA	NA	TRBJ2-2	CASSLGQRLFF	TGTGCCAGCAGTTTGGGACAAAGGCTGTTTTTT
TRBV28	few	TRBD1	TRBJ2-7	CASSLPRGTGGAEQYF	TGTGCCAGCAGCTTACCTCGAGGGACAGGGGGCGCCGAGCAGTACTTC
TRBV11-2	NA	NA	TRBJ1-1	CASSMTGNTEAFF	TGTGCCAGCAGCATGACAGGGAACACTGAAGCTTTCTTT
TRBV3-1	few	TRBD1	TRBJ2-2	CASSQRAGGRFGELFF	TGTGCCAGCAGCCAACGGGCAGGGGGCCGTTTCGGGGAGCTGTTTTTT
TRBV28	once	TRBD2	TRBJ2-1	CASIRAGGYNEQFF	TGTGCCAGCATAAGGGCGGGGGGGTACAATGAGCAGTTCTTC
TRBV29-1	few	TRBD1	TRBJ2-1	CSVEPGTGDNEQFF	TGCAGCGTTGAACCCGGGACAGGTGACAATGAGCAGTTCTTC
TRBV6-4	NA	TRBD1	TRBJ2-3	CASRSPVRGITDTQYF	TGTGCCAGCAGGAGTCCCGTCAGGGGGATCACAGATACGCAGTATTTT
TRBV15	NA	NA	TRBJ2-2	CATSSTRRPNTGELFF	TGTGCCACCAGCTCGACTCGACGCCCGAACACCGGGGAGCTGTTTTTT
TRBV11-2	NA	TRBD2	TRBJ2-1	CASSLVFWAGGQNNEQFF	TGTGCCAGCAGCTTAGTGTTTTGGGCGGGGGGCCAGAACAATGAGCAGTTCTTC
TRBV27	many	NA	TRBJ2-7	CASREWYF	TGTGCCAGCAGGGAGTGGTACTTC
TRBV6-1	few	NA	TRBJ2-3	CASSEGTLGDTQYF	TGTGCCAGCAGTGAAGGCACCTTGGGAGATACGCAGTATTTT
TRBV29-1	few	NA	TRBJ1-4	CSVGQGDEKLFF	TGCAGCGTTGGGCAGGGAGATGAAAAACTGTTTTTT
TRBV29-1	few	TRBD2	TRBJ2-3	CSVPWAETSGDTQYF	TGCAGCGTACCCTGGGCTGAGACTAGCGGAGATACGCAGTATTTT
TRBV5-1	few	NA	TRBJ2-3	CASSLVSGVGTDTQYF	TGCGCCAGCAGCTTGGTTTCGGGGGTGGGTACAGATACGCAGTATTTT
TRBV5-1	few	NA	TRBJ1-5	CASSLDHSNQPQHF	TGCGCCAGCAGCTTGGACCATAGCAATCAGCCCCAGCATTTT
TRBV4-1	few	NA	TRBJ2-5	CASSQTGTGFGVQETQYF	TGCGCCAGCAGCCAAACCGGGACTGGCTTCGGAGTCCAAGAGACCCAGTACTTC
TRBV2	few	TRBD1	TRBJ2-5	CASTETGTETQYF	TGTGCCAGCACTGAGACAGGGACAGAGACCCAGTACTTC